This entry is about one TCR beta chain. These data are taken from a study of OX40 agonist ivuxolimab in advanced cancers. V was clipped by 4 bases and J by 4 bases, with 19 bases between them. This CDR3 contains 17 residues. Germline V gene data show CDR1 as SEHNR and CDR2 as FQNEAQ (reference sequence). Only in-frame clones appear in the TCRdb table, and some are missing; sequencing was by immunoSEQ multiplex PCR. Of around 85,000 clones in the sample, about 89% were seen once. Sequenced material: CD4+ or CD8+ T cells sorted from blood, taken in a trial of the OX40 agonist ivuxolimab. V usage is TRBV7-9 and J usage is TRBJ2-2; D not resolved. The receptor's source is an adult with an advanced solid tumor such as melanoma, head and neck, liver or kidney cancer. CDR3: CASSSLLDPGGTGELFF. In DNA form, the CDR3 reads TGTGCCAGCAGCTCACTTCTCGATCCGGGCGGCACCGGGGAGCTGTTTTTT.